Sequencing of this T cell receptor beta chain was carried out in a study of shared clonotypes between healthy human individuals. The germline V gene encodes CDR1 SGHRS and CDR2 YFSETQ. V was trimmed by 0 bases and J by 3 bases, leaving 15 bases between them. This CDR3 is built from 16 residues. TCRdb keeps only in-frame clones here, not all; method: immunoSEQ multiplex PCR. Of roughly 2.5 million clones in the sample, approximately 92% were seen once. V gene TRBV5-1 combines with J gene TRBJ2-5, with D maybe TRBD2 (6 bases). This TCR derives from a man aged 18 to 30 in good health. Sequenced sample: naive CD4+ T cells sorted from blood. The subset: CD45RA+ positively selected. The CDR3 protein is CASSLESGGVKETQYF. The CDR3 DNA reads as TGCGCCAGCAGCTTGGAGAGCGGCGGGGTGAAAGAGACCCAGTACTTC.